One and the same sample provided the 11 T cell receptor beta chains below, sequenced in a study of PD-1 blockade in classical Hodgkin lymphoma (dated by TCRdb to about 2020). What the time point label conveys for this sample: newly diagnosed, previously untreated cHL patient sample. Using a Miltenyi CD4+ T cell isolation kit, CD4+ T cells were purified from thawed PBMCs through magnetic negative selection. The library was generated by the immunoSEQ multiplex PCR assay. Here the immuneACCESS table is served through TCRdb, limited to in-frame sequences with V and J called. Missing clones are a known gap in these copies; in checked studies unresolved V genes cover under half, and the rest lacks a known reason. This sample lists about 24,000 clones; roughly nine tenths were detected once. Jointly, the top ten make up roughly 0.52% of the sample. The sample taken for sequencing was CD4+ T cells from blood. These receptors all stem from a human donor with classical Hodgkin lymphoma.

The genes are TRBV7-3 and TRBJ2-1, with D unclear. The CDR3 is 16 amino acids. Germline lookup yields CDR1 SGHTA and CDR2 FQGTGA. Deletions cut 0 bases from V and 0 bases from J, with 9 bases between. CDR3 residues: CASSLTGGSSYNEQFF. In DNA form, the CDR3 reads TGTGCCAGCAGCTTAACGGGCGGAAGCTCCTACAATGAGCAGTTCTTC.

The J gene is TRBJ1-1, the V gene TRBV11-2, with TRBD1 matching 10 bases. V lost 1 base and J lost 6; bases outside the gene matches: 5. CDR1 is SGHAT and CDR2 is FQNNGV in the germline V gene. The CDR3 sequence is 15 residues long. The CDR3 DNA follows: TGTGCCAGCAGCTTAGGGCGGACAGGGGGGGCTGAAGCTTTCTTT. This translates into CASSLGRTGGAEAFF.

The chain has TRBV7-2 and TRBJ2-3; 8 nucleotides line up with TRBD2. CDR1 and CDR2 from the germline V gene are SGHTA and FQGNSA. V was pared by 2 bases and J by 4 bases, with 8 bases of the junction left unmatched. The CDR3 contains 16 residues. CDR3 DNA sequence: TGTGCCAGCAGCTTATGGGGCGGGGGGCGCGCAGATACGCAGTATTTT. Translating it yields CASSLWGGGRADTQYF.

This sequence joins TRBV11-2 and TRBJ2-5; D may be TRBD1 (5 bases). The J call may be wrong; the DNA end is better matched by TRBJ2-7. Looked up from germline, CDR1 is SGHAT and CDR2 is FQNNGV. CDR3 length: 17 amino acids. The CDR3 protein is CASSLLPRGPVPHEQYF. The CDR3 region has the DNA TGTGCCAGCAGCTTACTACCAAGGGGTCCCGTCCCCCACGAGCAGTACTTC.

In this sample, this clone turned up a few times. The chain links TRBV4-3 to TRBJ2-3; D call uncertain. CDR1 and CDR2 from the germline V gene are LGHNA and YSLEER. Trimming stripped 0 bases from V and 5 bases from J, with 6 bases between. The CDR3 is 13 amino acids. CDR3 sequence: CASSQEWQDTQYF. CDR3 nucleotide sequence: TGCGCCAGCAGCCAAGAGTGGCAAGATACGCAGTATTTT.

The V gene is TRBV7-2, the J gene TRBJ2-7; 16 positions agree with TRBD2. The CDR3 is 18 residues long. V gave up 4 bases and J gave up 3 bases; unmatched junction bases: 9. The germline V gene encodes CDR1 SGHTA and CDR2 FQGNSA. In nucleotides, the CDR3 is TGTGCCAGCAGCTCCGGGACTAGCGGGGGGGCCTCCTACTACGAGCAGTACTTC. This codes for CASSSGTSGGASYYEQYF.

The chain has TRBV7-7 and TRBJ2-5; the D is unclear. Germline V gives CDR1 SSHAT, CDR2 FNYEAQ (reference sequence). V lost 1 base to trimming and J lost 5 bases, with 11 bases between them. The length of the CDR3 is 14 residues. CDR3 bases: TGTGCCAGCAGCTTAGGGTATCAAGGGGAGACCCAGTACTTC. It translates to CASSLGYQGETQYF.

This clone appeared once. The chain couples TRBV5-4 to TRBJ2-5; 11 nucleotides match TRBD2. The CDR3 is 17 amino acids. Germline V gene lookup returns CDR1 SGHNT and CDR2 YYREEE (reference sequence). J lost 6 bases, V lost 3 bases, and 13 bases had no gene match. The CDR3 sequence: CASSSLRHSGGAQTQYF. Here the CDR3 DNA reads TGTGCCAGCAGCTCGCTACGACATAGCGGGGGGGCGCAGACCCAGTACTTC.

The chain couples TRBV12-5 to TRBJ1-1, with D perhaps TRBD1 (6 bases). V lost 5 bases and J lost 5, with 15 bases in between. Germline values: CDR1 LGHNT, CDR2 FRNRAP. CDR3 length: 14 residues. The CDR3 here is CASGTQGPGTEAFF. The CDR3, as DNA: TGTGCTAGTGGTACGCAGGGGCCGGGGACTGAAGCTTTCTTT.

The V and J genes are TRBV19 and TRBJ1-6, with 9 bases matching TRBD1. This CDR3 comprises 19 residues. With 6 bases clipped from V and 3 bases from J, the junction kept 15 bases outside the gene matches. Germline loops: CDR1 LNHDA, CDR2 SQIVND (reference sequence). The CDR3 reads CASSRHFRGGQGYNSPLHF. As DNA, the CDR3 is TGTGCCAGTAGCCGTCACTTTAGGGGGGGACAGGGCTATAATTCACCCCTCCACTTT.

The V and J genes are TRBV30 and TRBJ1-2; 10 bases agree with TRBD1. This CDR3 is built from 14 residues. V was pared by 2 bases and J by 4 bases, with 4 bases of the junction left unmatched. Germline V gene data show CDR1 as GTSNPN and CDR2 as SVGIG (reference sequence). The CDR3, as DNA: TGTGCCTGGAGTAGGACAGGGGGATCCTATGGCTACACCTTC. Residues: CAWSRTGGSYGYTF.